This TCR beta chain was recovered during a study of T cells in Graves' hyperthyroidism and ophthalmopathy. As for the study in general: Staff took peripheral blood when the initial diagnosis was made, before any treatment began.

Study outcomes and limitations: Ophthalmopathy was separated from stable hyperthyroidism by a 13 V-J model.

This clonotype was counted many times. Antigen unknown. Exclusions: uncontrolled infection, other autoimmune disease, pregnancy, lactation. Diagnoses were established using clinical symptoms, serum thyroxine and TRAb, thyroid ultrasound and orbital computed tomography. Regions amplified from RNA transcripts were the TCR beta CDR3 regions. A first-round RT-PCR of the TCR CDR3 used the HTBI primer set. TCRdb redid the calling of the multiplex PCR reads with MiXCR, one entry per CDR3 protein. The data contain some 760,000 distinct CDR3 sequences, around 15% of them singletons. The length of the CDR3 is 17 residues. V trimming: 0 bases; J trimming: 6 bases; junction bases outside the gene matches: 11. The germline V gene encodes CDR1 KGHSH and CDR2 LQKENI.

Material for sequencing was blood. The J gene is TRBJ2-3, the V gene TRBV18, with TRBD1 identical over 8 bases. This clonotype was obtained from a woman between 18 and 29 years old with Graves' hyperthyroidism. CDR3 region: CASSPPLGTGLEDTQYF. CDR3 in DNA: TGTGCCAGCTCACCACCCCTCGGGACAGGCCTCGAGGATACGCAGTATTTT.